Following are 28 T cell receptor beta chains from one sample sequenced in a study of T cell repertoires in cytomegalovirus infection. Their antigens are not known. In TCRdb, the reads were re-called with MiXCR into one record per CDR3 protein. The sample shows about 34,000 distinct CDR3 sequences, about 54% of them seen only once. The material sequenced was CD8+ T cells from cultured PBMCs, taken from culture after CMV antigen stimulation. All receptors come from a human donor in good health (CMV status not recorded). Some clones in this sample may be carry-over from other donors' samples.

The chain has TRBV7-9 and TRBJ1-2; D perhaps matches TRBD1 (6 bases). CDR3 length: 16 residues. The germline V gene has CDR1 SEHNR and CDR2 FQNEAQ (reference sequence). V was shortened by 1 base and J by 4 bases, with 16 bases between the two germline ends. CDR3: CASSLGEGGFPYGYTF. Written as DNA, the CDR3 is TGTGCCAGCAGCTTAGGCGAGGGGGGGTTCCCCTATGGCTACACCTTC.

The CDR3, as DNA: TGTGCCAGCAGCCCCCTTGGGAGAGGCAATGAGCAGTTCTTC. It codes for CASSPLGRGNEQFF. V and J are TRBV5-6 and TRBJ2-1, with D possibly TRBD2 on 5 matching bases. The CDR3 has 14 amino acids. Per germline, CDR1 SGHDT and CDR2 YYEEEE. V lost 4 bases, J lost 6 bases, and 14 bases lay in between.

This rearrangement joins TRBV5-1 to TRBJ2-2; D not certain. V was shortened by 2 bases and J by 1 base, with 6 bases between the two germline ends. Per the germline V gene, CDR1 is SGHRS and CDR2 is YFSETQ. This CDR3 region has 14 residues. This CDR3 reads CASSFEQNTGELFF. The CDR3 DNA reads as TGCGCCAGCAGCTTCGAACAGAACACCGGGGAGCTGTTTTTT. The variable domain in full, with the rest retrieved from reference TRBV5-1 and TRBJ2-2, is KAGVTQTPRYLIKTRGQQVTLSCSPISGHRSVSWYQQTPGQGLQFLFEYFSETQRNKGNFPGRFSGRQFSNSRSEMNVSTLELGDSALYLCASSFEQNTGELFFGEGSRLTVL.

V usage is TRBV7-2 and J usage is TRBJ1-5; tentative D call: TRBD1 (5 bases). Trimming shortened V by 5 bases and J by 5 bases, and 13 bases separated the two germline ends. Germline V lookup: CDR1 SGHTA, CDR2 FQGNSA. The CDR3 runs to 14 residues. The CDR3 region is CASSPDISHQPQHF. CDR3 sequence (DNA): TGTGCCAGCAGCCCGGACATTAGTCATCAGCCCCAGCATTTT.

The V call is TRBV5-4, the J call TRBJ2-1; tentatively, D is TRBD1 or TRBD2 (5 bases each). Looked up from germline, CDR1 is SGHNT and CDR2 is YYREEE (reference sequence). V was trimmed by 9 bases and J by 5 bases, leaving 12 bases between them. CDR3 length: 12 residues. In DNA, the CDR3 is TGTGCCACCAGGGACGACGACAATGAGCAGTTCTTC. Protein sequence: CATRDDDNEQFF.

This chain joins TRBV28 and TRBJ1-2; D is perhaps TRBD1 (5 bases). CDR3 size: 16 residues. Trimming left V 2 bases short and J 6 bases short, with 19 bases between. Per germline, CDR1 MDHEN and CDR2 SYDVKM. The CDR3 loop reads CASSLVLGQGGDGYTF. As DNA, the CDR3 is TGTGCCAGCAGTTTAGTTCTGGGGCAGGGTGGCGATGGCTACACCTTC.

The V and J genes are TRBV27 and TRBJ1-5; 7 bases map to TRBD1. This CDR3 comprises 14 residues. Germline V gene data show CDR1 as MNHEY and CDR2 as SMNVEV (reference sequence). The J segment lost 7 bases and the V segment lost 5 bases, leaving 8 bases of the junction unmatched. This CDR3 is CASSQRGQGQPQHF. The CDR3 nucleotides are TGTGCCAGCAGTCAAAGGGGGCAGGGCCAGCCCCAGCATTTT.

The chain is built from TRBV7-2 and TRBJ1-2; TRBD1 is a possible D gene (5 bases). CDR1 is SGHTA, CDR2 FQGNSA, per germline. V lost 4 bases, J lost 2 bases, and 14 bases lay in between. The CDR3 runs 15 residues. The CDR3 here is CASSSAGGGNYGYTF. The CDR3 DNA reads TGTGCCAGCAGCTCCGCGGGCGGGGGGAACTATGGCTACACCTTC. Looking up the rest from reference TRBV7-2 and TRBJ1-2 gives the full variable domain: GAGVSQSPSNKVTEKGKDVELRCDPISGHTALYWYRQSLGQGLEFLIYFQGNSAPDKSGLPSDRFSAERTGGSVSTLTIQRTQQEDSAVYLCASSSAGGGNYGYTFGSGTRLTVV.

The V call is TRBV7-2, the J call TRBJ2-7; possibly TRBD1 for D (6 bases). Deletions cut 2 bases from V and 4 bases from J, with 15 bases between. There are 15 residues in the CDR3. Germline CDR1 and CDR2: SGHTA and FQGNSA. CDR3 bases: TGTGCCAGCAGCTTATCTTCGACAGGCGCTTACGAGCAGTACTTC. The encoded protein is CASSLSSTGAYEQYF.

V is TRBV4-1 and J is TRBJ2-5; no firm D call. The CDR3 is 16 amino acids. Germline CDR1 reads MGHRA; CDR2 reads YSYEKL. Trimming stripped 4 bases from V and 5 bases from J, with 20 bases between. The CDR3 bases are TGCGCCAGCAGCCTAGAGGCTACAGCGACGCTGGAGACCCAGTACTTC. Its translation: CASSLEATATLETQYF.

The chain uses TRBV6-1 and TRBJ2-5, with unresolved D. Germline V gene sequence: CDR1 MNHNS, CDR2 SASEGT. The V end lost 2 bases, the J end lost 3 bases, and 16 bases lay between the germline ends. This CDR3 contains 16 residues. Written as DNA, the CDR3 is TGTGCCAGCAGTGAAAATATGGTTCTCCGAAAAGAGACCCAGTACTTC. Translation: CASSENMVLRKETQYF.

This clonotype was seen more than once but under ten times. The chain joins TRBV6-2 or TRBV6-3 to TRBJ2-7; D possibly uses TRBD1 or TRBD2 (5 bases each). With 6 bases removed from V and 6 bases from J, the gap between germline ends came to 12 bases. The length of the CDR3 is 12 residues. Germline CDR1 and CDR2: MNHEY and SVGEGT. The CDR3 region is CASSLKRGEQYF. The CDR3 DNA reads TGTGCCAGCAGCCTCAAGAGGGGCGAGCAGTACTTC.

This chain connects TRBV9 to TRBJ1-2, with a possible D match to TRBD1 (5 bases). The length of the CDR3 is 14 residues. Trimming took off 0 bases at V and 3 bases at J, with 9 bases between the two ends. The germline gives CDR1 SGDLS, CDR2 YYNGEE. In DNA form, the CDR3 reads TGTGCCAGCAGCGTAGCCAGGGCTGACTATGGCTACACCTTC. As protein: CASSVARADYGYTF.

This clonotype was seen ten or more times. The chain has TRBV7-2 and TRBJ1-3; D remains ambiguous. This CDR3 contains 12 residues. The V end was cut by 7 bases, the J end by 0 bases, with 4 bases between. CDR1 SGHTA and CDR2 FQGNSA come from the germline V gene. The CDR3 sequence: CASTASGNTIYF. The CDR3 bases are TGTGCCAGCACCGCCTCTGGAAACACCATATATTTT. Full variable domain (outside the CDR3, taken from reference TRBV7-2 and TRBJ1-3): GAGVSQSPSNKVTEKGKDVELRCDPISGHTALYWYRQSLGQGLEFLIYFQGNSAPDKSGLPSDRFSAERTGGSVSTLTIQRTQQEDSAVYLCASTASGNTIYFGEGSWLTVV.

V usage is TRBV7-4 and J usage is TRBJ2-7; 9 nucleotides match TRBD1. Trimming cost V 6 bases and J 0 bases; bases outside gene matches: 6. The germline V gene has CDR1 SGHVT and CDR2 SQSDAQ. This CDR3 contains 15 residues. The CDR3 coding sequence is TGTGCCAGCAGGGAGGGACAGGGATCCTCCTACGAGCAGTACTTC. As protein: CASREGQGSSYEQYF.

The chain combines TRBV6-6 with TRBJ2-7, with D possibly matching TRBD1 (6 bases). The CDR3 extends over 14 amino acids. In germline, CDR1 is MNHNY, CDR2 SVGAGI (reference sequence). The V and J ends lost 6 bases and 0 bases respectively, with 12 bases between them. The CDR3 region is CASRPRTDSYEQYF. CDR3 in DNA: TGTGCCAGCAGACCCCGGACAGACTCCTACGAGCAGTACTTC.

The chain couples TRBV7-3 to TRBJ2-2; 10 bases line up with TRBD2. With 0 bases clipped from V and 5 bases from J, the junction kept 9 bases outside the gene matches. The V gene's germline CDR1 is SGHTA and CDR2 FQGTGA. CDR3 length equals 18 residues. CDR3 sequence reads: CASSLTSASGGPTGELFF. The DNA of the CDR3 is TGTGCCAGCAGCTTAACTTCTGCTAGCGGGGGTCCAACCGGGGAGCTGTTTTTT.

V usage is TRBV5-6 and J usage is TRBJ2-7; TRBD1 is a possible D gene (6 bases). CDR1 is SGHDT and CDR2 is YYEEEE in the germline V gene. This CDR3 is 17 amino acids long. Trimming removed 5 bases from V and 0 bases from J, with 21 bases in between. CDR3 protein: CASSQLWTASTSYEQYF. CDR3 DNA: TGTGCCAGCAGTCAATTGTGGACAGCAAGTACCTCCTACGAGCAGTACTTC.

This chain uses TRBV27 with TRBJ1-2, with D tentatively TRBD1 (5 bases). Germline lookup yields CDR1 MNHEY and CDR2 SMNVEV (reference sequence). V shed 5 bases and J shed 4 bases, with 14 bases lying between them. This CDR3 is built from 14 residues. The CDR3 bases are TGTGCCAGCAGTCCCCGGGAGGGGCCCTATGGCTACACCTTC. This encodes CASSPREGPYGYTF.

This clonotype was found many times. The rearrangement uses TRBV7-6 and TRBJ2-3; 10 positions agree with TRBD2. V dropped 2 bases and J dropped 4; count of bases not matched to a gene: 15. Per the germline V gene, CDR1 is SGHVS and CDR2 is FNYEAQ. This CDR3 contains 19 residues. The CDR3 DNA reads TGTGCCAGCAGCTTAATCCCCCGGCCTAGCGGGAGTGGGGCAGATACGCAGTATTTT. Protein sequence: CASSLIPRPSGSGADTQYF.

The V call is TRBV7-9, the J call TRBJ2-2; a possible D gene is TRBD1 (6 bases). V was shortened by 4 bases and J by 1 base, with 10 bases between the two germline ends. The CDR3 spans 15 residues. CDR1 SEHNR and CDR2 FQNEAQ come from the germline V gene (reference sequence). CDR3 sequence (DNA): TGTGCCAGCAGCTCAGACAGGCAGAACACCGGGGAGCTGTTTTTT. It encodes CASSSDRQNTGELFF.

The table lists this clonotype with many counts. The chain employs TRBV20-1 and TRBJ2-1; 9 bases fit TRBD2. CDR3 length: 14 residues. The ends lost 6 bases at V and 5 bases at J; junction bases unmatched: 8. Germline V gene lookup returns CDR1 DFQATT and CDR2 SNEGSKA (reference sequence). The CDR3 sequence: CSASLAGVNNEQFF. In nucleotides, the CDR3 is TGCAGTGCCAGTTTAGCGGGAGTAAACAATGAGCAGTTCTTC.

V usage is TRBV7-8 and J usage is TRBJ2-7; D is unclear. V dropped 3 bases and J dropped 3 bases, with 12 bases sitting between them. The CDR3 is made up of 14 amino acids. Germline V gives CDR1 SGHVS, CDR2 FQNEAQ. Here the CDR3 DNA reads TGTGCCAGCAGCTTGGACCGAATCCTCTACGAGCAGTACTTC. This translates into CASSLDRILYEQYF.

This clonotype was picked up a small number of times. The gene calls are TRBV28 and TRBJ1-5; 12 bases match TRBD1. J gave up 7 bases and V 5 bases, and 12 bases lay outside the gene matches. The CDR3 totals 17 residues. Looked up from germline, CDR1 is MDHEN and CDR2 is SYDVKM. The chain's CDR3 is CASSQYRDRGLRQPQHF. Written as DNA, the CDR3 is TGTGCCAGCAGTCAATACCGGGACAGGGGGCTCAGGCAGCCCCAGCATTTT.

The chain links TRBV28 to TRBJ1-5; D possibly corresponds to TRBD1 (6 bases). Germline CDR1 and CDR2: MDHEN and SYDVKM. The CDR3 spans 17 residues. The V end was cut by 2 bases, the J end by 6 bases, with 20 bases between. CDR3 DNA sequence: TGTGCCAGCAGTTTACCCATCCTTAGGGGGGACGGTCAGCCCCAGCATTTT. This encodes CASSLPILRGDGQPQHF. Full variable domain (rest looked up from reference TRBV28 and TRBJ1-5): DVKVTQSSRYLVKRTGEKVFLECVQDMDHENMFWYRQDPGLGLRLIYFSYDVKMKEKGDIPEGYSVSREKKERFSLILESASTNQTSMYLCASSLPILRGDGQPQHFGDGTRLSIL.

DNA of the CDR3: TGTGCCAGCAGCTTCAGCAGGGCCTACAATGAGCAGTTCTTC. As protein: CASSFSRAYNEQFF. The chain is built from TRBV5-6 and TRBJ2-1; perhaps TRBD1 as D (5 bases). Germline CDR1 and CDR2: SGHDT and YYEEEE. The V gene lost 2 bases and the J gene lost 2 bases, with 8 bases spanning the gap. The CDR3 is 14 residues long.

This chain uses TRBV28 with TRBJ2-2; 10 nucleotides match TRBD2. Germline CDR1 reads MDHEN; CDR2 reads SYDVKM. This CDR3 contains 17 residues. V gave up 4 bases and J gave up 1 base; unmatched junction bases: 6. CDR3 in amino acids: CASSSPRTSGNTGELFF. The CDR3 bases are TGTGCCAGCAGTTCCCCCAGGACTAGCGGGAACACCGGGGAGCTGTTTTTT.

The chain uses TRBV7-2 and TRBJ1-6, with no clear D. Deletions cut 3 bases from V and 10 bases from J, with 13 bases between. The CDR3 is made up of 14 amino acids. Germline lookup yields CDR1 SGHTA and CDR2 FQGNSA. CDR3 sequence reads: CASSFSGVGSPLHF. The CDR3 region has the DNA TGTGCCAGCAGCTTTTCCGGGGTCGGATCACCCCTCCACTTT.